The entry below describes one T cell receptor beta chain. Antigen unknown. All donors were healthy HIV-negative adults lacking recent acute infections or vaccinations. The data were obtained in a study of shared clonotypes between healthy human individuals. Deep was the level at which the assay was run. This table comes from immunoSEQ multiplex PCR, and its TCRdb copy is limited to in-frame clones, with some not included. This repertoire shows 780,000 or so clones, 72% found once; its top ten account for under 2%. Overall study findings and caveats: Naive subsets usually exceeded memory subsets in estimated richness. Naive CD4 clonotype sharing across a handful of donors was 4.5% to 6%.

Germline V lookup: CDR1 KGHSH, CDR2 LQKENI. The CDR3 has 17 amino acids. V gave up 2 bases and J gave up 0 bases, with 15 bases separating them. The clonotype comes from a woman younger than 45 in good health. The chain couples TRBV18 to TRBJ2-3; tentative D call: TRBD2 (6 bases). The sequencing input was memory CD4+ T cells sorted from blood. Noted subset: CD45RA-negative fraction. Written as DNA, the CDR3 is TGTGCCAGCTCACCAATTTTGTTTGCGGGGAGCACAGATACGCAGTATTTT. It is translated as CASSPILFAGSTDTQYF.